One and the same sample provided the 9 T cell receptor beta chains below, sequenced in a study of T cells after yellow fever vaccination. TCRdb recomputed calls from the 5' RACE reads with MiXCR, one row per CDR3 protein. The sample yields 600,000 to 750,000 distinct CDR3 sequences, more than 9% seen once. Sequences were derived from PBMCs, sampled on the day of the yellow fever booster vaccination. The receptor source for this set is a man in his thirties or forties who received the YFV17D yellow fever vaccine.

The rearrangement links TRBV29-1 to TRBJ2-7, with 13 bases aligning to TRBD2. The ends lost 7 bases at V and 5 bases at J; junction bases unmatched: 5. The CDR3 covers 13 residues. Germline CDR1 and CDR2: SQVTM and ANQGSEA. The CDR3 sequence: CSARTSGSHEQYF. The DNA for the CDR3 is TGCAGCGCTAGGACTAGCGGGAGCCACGAGCAGTACTTC.

This clonotype was seen a handful of times. The chain couples TRBV7-2 to TRBJ2-5; D ambiguous. Between the trimmed V and J ends, which lost 7 bases and 7 bases, there was a span of 16 bases. The CDR3 is 13 residues long. The germline gives CDR1 SGHTA, CDR2 FQGNSA. The CDR3: CASISGSVGTQYF. In DNA, the CDR3 is TGTGCCAGCATCTCCGGATCGGTGGGGACCCAGTACTTC. The full variable domain, its missing parts supplied by reference TRBV7-2 and TRBJ2-5, is GAGVSQSPSNKVTEKGKDVELRCDPISGHTALYWYRQSLGQGLEFLIYFQGNSAPDKSGLPSDRFSAERTGGSVSTLTIQRTQQEDSAVYLCASISGSVGTQYFGPGTRLLVL.

This clonotype was observed a few times. CDR3 region: CASSSADNEQFF. The CDR3 DNA sequence: TGTGCCAGCAGTTCAGCGGACAATGAGCAGTTCTTC. The rearrangement uses TRBV6-5 and TRBJ2-1, with a possible D match to TRBD2 (5 bases). CDR3 length equals 12 residues. From germline, CDR1 is MNHEY and CDR2 SVGAGI. V lost 4 bases and J 5 bases, leaving 6 bases between the germline ends.

The rearrangement joins TRBV6-1 to TRBJ2-3; TRBD1 might be the D (6 bases). V was trimmed by 7 bases and J by 5 bases, leaving 19 bases between them. CDR1 is MNHNS and CDR2 is SASEGT in the germline V gene. This CDR3 region has 15 residues. The CDR3 bases are TGTGCCAGCATCCCCGGGTGGGGGCCCGGAGATACGCAGTATTTT. It is translated as CASIPGWGPGDTQYF.

This clonotype was observed a handful of times. The chain employs TRBV20-1 and TRBJ2-1; D may be TRBD2 (6 bases). This CDR3 region has 13 residues. Trimming removed 6 bases at V and 8 bases at J, with 17 bases between. Germline V gene lookup returns CDR1 DFQATT and CDR2 SNEGSKA (reference sequence). CDR3 sequence: CSAPGGVLDEQFF. CDR3 DNA: TGCAGTGCCCCCGGGGGAGTCCTCGATGAGCAGTTCTTC.

The chain carries TRBV7-2 and TRBJ2-5, with 9 bases lining up with TRBD1. The CDR3 consists of 17 residues. The ends lost 4 bases at V and 5 bases at J; junction bases unmatched: 14. Germline CDR1 SGHTA, CDR2 FQGNSA. The chain's CDR3 is CASSSRTGAGYRETQYF. CDR3 in DNA: TGTGCCAGCAGCTCAAGGACAGGGGCGGGATATCGGGAGACCCAGTACTTC.

In this sample, this clonotype turned up many times. The chain combines TRBV5-1 with TRBJ1-5, with D hard to call. This CDR3 is 14 amino acids long. Germline loops: CDR1 SGHRS, CDR2 YFSETQ. V lost 4 bases and J 5 bases, leaving 13 bases between the germline ends. The CDR3 coding sequence is TGCGCCAGCAGCCTGATGGGGTTGGATCAGCCCCAGCATTTT. Amino acids: CASSLMGLDQPQHF.

This clonotype has just a few counts. This chain joins TRBV2 and TRBJ2-2; the D is unclear. This CDR3 contains 13 residues. V lost 2 bases, J lost 5 bases, and 6 bases lay in between. Germline CDR1 reads SNHLY; CDR2 reads FYNNEI. This CDR3 is CASSEQQTGELFF. CDR3 sequence (DNA): TGTGCCAGCAGTGAACAGCAGACCGGGGAGCTGTTTTTT.

CDR3 DNA: TGTGCCAGCAGCTTTTCAGGGGCGCCTGAAGCTTTCTTT. This sequence encodes CASSFSGAPEAFF. This chain links TRBV11-2 with TRBJ1-1; D may be TRBD1 (6 bases). CDR3 length: 13 residues. Trimming left V 3 bases short and J 6 bases short, with 11 bases between. CDR1 SGHAT and CDR2 FQNNGV come from the germline V gene.